One and the same sample provided the 15 T cell receptor beta chains below, sequenced in a study of T-cell memory formation after mild COVID-19. MiXCR, run by TCRdb on the 5' RACE reads, gives a single entry per CDR3 protein. This table has approximately 570,000 distinct CDR3 sequences, 18% appearing once. The sequenced sample consisted of PBMCs or a T cell subset sorted from them (not recorded which). These receptor sequences come from an adult woman who had mild COVID-19 (a few samples of this study predate the infection). Cell type and time point are not known.

The chain recombines TRBV5-4 with TRBJ2-1; possible D gene TRBD2, 6 bases. The CDR3 runs to 14 residues. The germline CDR1 and CDR2 sequences are SGHNT and YYREEE (reference sequence). Trimming left V 5 bases short and J 8 bases short, with 17 bases between. As DNA, the CDR3 is TGTGCCAGCAGTCGGCCAGGGACTTTGGATGAGCAGTTCTTC. Its protein product is CASSRPGTLDEQFF.

This clonotype has a handful of counts. The rearrangement uses TRBV11-1 and TRBJ2-5; 8 bases line up with TRBD2. The CDR3 totals 18 residues. CDR1 is SGHAT, CDR2 FQDESV, per germline (reference sequence). J lost 5 bases, V lost 2 bases, and 16 bases had no gene match. The CDR3: CASSLTLYGRVEGETQYF. Written as DNA, the CDR3 is TGTGCCAGCAGCTTAACCCTCTACGGGAGGGTTGAAGGGGAGACCCAGTACTTC.

This clonotype was seen only a few times. This chain connects TRBV4-3 to TRBJ1-5, with 7 positions matching TRBD1. The germline V gene encodes CDR1 LGHNA and CDR2 YSLEER. V was clipped by 0 bases and J by 3 bases; unmatched bases: 8. This CDR3 spans 17 amino acids. The CDR3 region is CASSQDRTGLYNQPQHF. CDR3 nucleotide sequence: TGCGCCAGCAGCCAAGACCGGACAGGCTTGTACAATCAGCCCCAGCATTTT.

This clonotype was seen many times. V is TRBV5-1 and J is TRBJ2-7; 7 nucleotides align to TRBD2. The CDR3 is 15 residues long. Germline CDR1 reads SGHRS; CDR2 reads YFSETQ. V lost 0 bases, J lost 0 bases, and 3 bases stayed unmatched. CDR3 nucleotide sequence: TGCGCCAGCAGCTTGGTCGGCGGGGGCTCCTACGAGCAGTACTTC. This codes for CASSLVGGGSYEQYF.

This chain connects TRBV24-1 to TRBJ1-2; D might be TRBD1 (6 bases). Trimming left V 1 base short and J 6 bases short, with 11 bases between. Germline V gives CDR1 KGHDR, CDR2 SFDVKD. The CDR3 is 14 residues long. The CDR3 sequence is CATSDFSGGDGYTF. CDR3 nucleotides: TGTGCCACCAGTGATTTCTCCGGGGGCGATGGCTACACCTTC.

The rearrangement joins TRBV20-1 to TRBJ1-1; no reliable D call. Germline V gives CDR1 DFQATT, CDR2 SNEGSKA (reference sequence). This CDR3 is 13 amino acids long. Trimming took 3 bases from V and 4 from J, leaving 12 bases between them. The chain's CDR3 is CSASFALLTEAFF. Here the CDR3 DNA reads TGCAGTGCTAGCTTCGCCCTCCTCACTGAAGCTTTCTTT.

This clonotype was detected a few times. This chain links TRBV20-1 with TRBJ2-1, with TRBD2 matching over 7 bases. After removal of 0 bases from V and 6 bases from J, the junction contained 8 bases not matched to a gene. This CDR3 has 15 amino acids. Germline values: CDR1 DFQATT, CDR2 SNEGSKA (reference sequence). CDR3 residues: CSARDLKREVNEQFF. CDR3 nucleotide sequence: TGCAGTGCTAGAGATCTAAAACGGGAGGTCAATGAGCAGTTCTTC.

This chain connects TRBV20-1 to TRBJ2-7; 11 bases fit TRBD2. V was clipped by 5 bases and J by 4 bases; unmatched bases: 7. Germline V gene sequence: CDR1 DFQATT, CDR2 SNEGSKA (reference sequence). The CDR3 is 14 residues long. The CDR3 loop reads CSAGLAGGIYEQYF. DNA for the CDR3: TGCAGTGCTGGGCTAGCGGGGGGTATATACGAGCAGTACTTC.

This clonotype was counted only a few times. The V call is TRBV12-3 or TRBV12-4, the J call TRBJ1-2; 10 positions agree with TRBD1. The CDR3 length is 14 residues. The V segment lost 6 bases and the J segment 2 bases; nucleotides outside the gene matches: 3. As DNA, the CDR3 is TGTGCCAGCAGGGGGACAGGGGCCAACTATGGCTACACCTTC. Residues: CASRGTGANYGYTF.

V is TRBV5-1 and J is TRBJ1-1; D is uncertain. The CDR3 is 14 residues long. CDR1 is SGHRS and CDR2 is YFSETQ in the germline V gene. Deletions cut 1 base from V and 1 base from J, with 8 bases between. CDR3 nucleotide sequence: TGCGCCAGCAGCTTGATTTCAGCGAACACTGAAGCTTTCTTT. Its protein product is CASSLISANTEAFF.

The V gene is TRBV5-1, the J gene TRBJ1-2; D is possibly TRBD1 (5 bases). Germline V CDR1 and CDR2: SGHRS, YFSETQ. The CDR3 is 13 amino acids. V was trimmed by 1 base and J by 8 bases, leaving 12 bases between them. This CDR3 reads CASSLSSGLGYTF. CDR3 sequence (DNA): TGCGCCAGCAGCTTGAGCTCAGGGCTGGGCTACACCTTC.

This chain links TRBV7-2 with TRBJ2-3; D unresolved. With 3 bases removed from V and 0 bases from J, the gap between germline ends came to 10 bases. Germline assignment: CDR1 SGHTA and CDR2 FQGNSA. CDR3 length equals 15 residues. This chain's CDR3 is CASSLIQTSTDTQYF. As DNA, the CDR3 is TGTGCCAGCAGCTTGATCCAGACTAGCACAGATACGCAGTATTTT.

The J gene is TRBJ1-1, the V gene TRBV14; no clear D. Germline loops: CDR1 SGHDN, CDR2 FVKESK. Trimming left V 3 bases short and J 8 bases short, with 10 bases between. This CDR3 region has 12 residues. The CDR3 here is CASSHSSDEAFF. The CDR3, as DNA: TGTGCCAGCAGCCATAGTTCAGACGAAGCTTTCTTT.

The rearrangement links TRBV5-1 to TRBJ1-1; D may be TRBD1 (5 bases). Germline lookup yields CDR1 SGHRS and CDR2 YFSETQ. V lost 0 bases, J lost 10 bases, and 16 bases lay in between. The CDR3 has 14 amino acids. The DNA for the CDR3 is TGCGCCAGCAGCTTGGTTGGGGGTGATATCGGAGCTTTCTTT. It codes for CASSLVGGDIGAFF.

The chain links TRBV9 to TRBJ2-3, with a weak D call TRBD2 (6 bases). The CDR3 sequence is 16 residues long. Germline loops: CDR1 SGDLS, CDR2 YYNGEE. V was shortened by 3 bases and J by 2 bases, with 16 bases between the two germline ends. This CDR3 reads CASSDRTTPDTDTQYF. The CDR3 nucleotides read TGTGCCAGCAGCGACAGGACTACTCCCGACACAGATACGCAGTATTTT.